The 11 T cell receptor beta chains reported below all come from one sample, sequenced in a study of T cell repertoires in cytomegalovirus infection. TCRdb passed the reads through MiXCR, listing each CDR3 protein once. In the table there are around 450,000 distinct CDR3 sequences, 25% to 40% of which are singletons. The sequenced sample consisted of PBMCs. The receptors originated from a human donor in good health (CMV status not recorded). Some clones in this sample may be carry-over from other donors' samples.

This clonotype was detected only a few times. The rearrangement uses TRBV2 and TRBJ1-2, with a weak D call TRBD1 (6 bases). Germline V gene sequence: CDR1 SNHLY, CDR2 FYNNEI. The CDR3 has 18 residues. V shed 5 bases and J shed 4 bases, with 26 bases lying between them. CDR3 protein: CASSQDSFRAGGAYGYTF. The CDR3 nucleotides read TGTGCCAGCAGTCAGGACAGCTTTCGTGCGGGAGGGGCCTATGGCTACACCTTC.

The chain carries TRBV29-1 and TRBJ2-7; 8 bases map to TRBD1. V shed 7 bases, J shed 3 bases, and the junction held 5 bases outside the gene matches. Germline V gene lookup returns CDR1 SQVTM and CDR2 ANQGSEA. The length of the CDR3 is 12 residues. The CDR3 sequence: CSAWTGRYEQYF. The CDR3 DNA sequence: TGCAGCGCCTGGACAGGGCGCTACGAGCAGTACTTC.

This clonotype showed up just a few times. The chain links TRBV4-3 to TRBJ2-2; weak D call: TRBD2 (5 bases). The CDR3 length is 14 residues. Trimming took 1 base from V and 6 from J, leaving 9 bases between them. Germline assignment: CDR1 LGHNA and CDR2 YSLEER. CDR3 bases: TGCGCCAGCAGCCAAGCTCGAGGGCCCGGGGAGCTGTTTTTT. It encodes CASSQARGPGELFF.

This clonotype was recorded only once. The junction shows a germline mismatch at one end, possibly a read error. This chain links TRBV7-2 with TRBJ2-5; D gene uncertain. Per germline, CDR1 SGHTA and CDR2 FQGNSA. There are 17 residues in the CDR3. For the CDR3, the DNA is TGTGCCAGCCGCTTAGGTTTATCGGTAACTCCCCAAGAGACCCAGTACTTC. It translates to CASRLGLSVTPQETQYF.

This clonotype came up a few times. This chain uses TRBV28 with TRBJ1-3; a weak D match, TRBD1 (6 bases). V lost 3 bases, J lost 6 bases, and 21 bases lay in between. This CDR3 has 17 residues. From germline, CDR1 is MDHEN and CDR2 SYDVKM. The CDR3 DNA is TGTGCCAGCAGTTTGATTAAGGCAGGGGCGTCTCTAAACACCATATATTTT. Translating it yields CASSLIKAGASLNTIYF.

The V call is TRBV11-2, the J call TRBJ2-5, with D possibly TRBD2 on 5 matching bases. Trimming removed 1 base at V and 1 base at J, with 13 bases between. CDR1 and CDR2 from the germline V gene are SGHAT and FQNNGV. CDR3 size: 16 residues. CDR3 region: CASSLARALIQETQYF. The CDR3 coding sequence is TGTGCCAGCAGCTTAGCGAGGGCTCTAATCCAAGAGACCCAGTACTTC.

In its sample, this clonotype was seen a few times. The genes are TRBV5-4 and TRBJ1-2, with 9 bases identical to TRBD1. V was clipped by 0 bases and J by 1 base; unmatched bases: 4. The CDR3 totals 16 residues. Germline CDR1 and CDR2: SGHNT and YYREEE (reference sequence). The CDR3 coding sequence is TGTGCCAGCAGCTTGGGTTTGGGACAGGGTAACTATGGCTACACCTTC. Amino acid sequence: CASSLGLGQGNYGYTF. The full variable domain, in which reference TRBV5-4 and TRBJ1-2 provide the parts outside the CDR3, is ETGVTQSPTHLIKTRGQQVTLRCSSQSGHNTVSWYQQALGQGPQFIFQYYREEENGRGNFPPRFSGLQFPNYSSELNVNALELDDSALYLCASSLGLGQGNYGYTFGSGTRLTVV.

This clonotype was observed a handful of times. This chain's CDR3 is CASSLNRLDREQYF. CDR3 bases: TGTGCCAGCAGTTTAAATCGACTAGATCGCGAGCAGTACTTC. This chain joins TRBV27 and TRBJ2-7, with D possibly being TRBD2 (6 bases). V was shortened by 2 bases and J by 6 bases, with 14 bases between the two germline ends. There are 14 residues in the CDR3. Per the germline V gene, CDR1 is MNHEY and CDR2 is SMNVEV (reference sequence).

This sequence joins TRBV28 and TRBJ1-5; weak D call: TRBD1 (5 bases). Germline CDR1 and CDR2: MDHEN and SYDVKM. Trimming removed 6 bases from V and 7 bases from J, with 25 bases in between. The CDR3 has 17 residues. The CDR3 spells CASSQDYVGTGGQPQHF. The CDR3 DNA reads as TGTGCCAGCAGCCAAGATTATGTGGGAACAGGAGGGCAGCCCCAGCATTTT. Full variable domain (remainder filled in from reference TRBV28 and TRBJ1-5): DVKVTQSSRYLVKRTGEKVFLECVQDMDHENMFWYRQDPGLGLRLIYFSYDVKMKEKGDIPEGYSVSREKKERFSLILESASTNQTSMYLCASSQDYVGTGGQPQHFGDGTRLSIL.

As for this clonotype: Because the CDR3 is missing its conserved closing phenylalanine or tryptophan, this is likely a read error. This chain links TRBV7-6 with TRBJ2-7; maybe TRBD2 (6 bases). The CDR3 has 14 amino acids. Germline V CDR1 and CDR2: SGHVS, FNYEAQ. Trimming left V 3 bases short and J 2 bases short, with 11 bases between. The CDR3 sequence: CASSFGSGAYEQYL. The CDR3 DNA is TGTGCCAGCAGCTTCGGGAGTGGGGCCTACGAGCAGTACTTA.

Of note for this clonotype: A read error may produce the germline difference seen at one junction end. The chain uses TRBV6-2 or TRBV6-3 and TRBJ2-5; D call uncertain. The CDR3 is 14 amino acids. The germline V gene encodes CDR1 MNHEY and CDR2 SVGEGT. The CDR3 region is CASSYSTPQETQDF. For the CDR3, the DNA is TGTGCCAGCAGTTACTCGACCCCGCAAGAGACCCAGGACTTC.